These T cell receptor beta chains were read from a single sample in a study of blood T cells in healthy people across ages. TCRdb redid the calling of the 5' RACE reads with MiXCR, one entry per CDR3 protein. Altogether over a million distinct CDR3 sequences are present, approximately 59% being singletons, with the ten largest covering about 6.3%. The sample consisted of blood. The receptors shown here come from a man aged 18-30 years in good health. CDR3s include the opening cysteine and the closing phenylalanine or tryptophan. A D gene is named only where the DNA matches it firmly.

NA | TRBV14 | CASSPRVLGSLHF
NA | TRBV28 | CASSLSPGLGAGEYEQFF
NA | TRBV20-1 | CSARGHDKGGYGTQYF
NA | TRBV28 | CASSKRAAFYEQYF
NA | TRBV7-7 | CASSLGAPNGHNEQFF
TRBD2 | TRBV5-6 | CASSWRGVSYEQYF
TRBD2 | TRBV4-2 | CASSSEAGGSTDTQYF
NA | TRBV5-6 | CASSSPSVRGLSYEQYF
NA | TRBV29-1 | CSVEGHGGASSYNEQFF
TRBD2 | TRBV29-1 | CSVGLAGERETQYF
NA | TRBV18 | CASSPSDAAGIAEAFF
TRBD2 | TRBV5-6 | CASSSLYSGSFNNEQFF
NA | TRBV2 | CASGDGEVGYGYTF
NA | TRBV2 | CASSEVKGLAAYEQYF
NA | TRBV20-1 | CSARVPSAGTDTQYF
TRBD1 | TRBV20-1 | CSARGDRASQPQHF
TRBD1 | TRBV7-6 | CASSPSRDRGRETQYF
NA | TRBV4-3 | CASSQGLGEETQYF
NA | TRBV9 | CASSSVAFSYEQYF
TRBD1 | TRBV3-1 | CASSQPGTALNNEQFF
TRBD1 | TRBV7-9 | CASSPGGLETPLHF
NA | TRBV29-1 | CSVGTLCGDEQFF
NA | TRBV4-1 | CASSHPQGFYGYTF
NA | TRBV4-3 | CASSPRAFTTPLGETQYF
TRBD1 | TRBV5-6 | CASSLEGTGGLWGYTF
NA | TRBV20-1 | CSASRSGGNEQFF